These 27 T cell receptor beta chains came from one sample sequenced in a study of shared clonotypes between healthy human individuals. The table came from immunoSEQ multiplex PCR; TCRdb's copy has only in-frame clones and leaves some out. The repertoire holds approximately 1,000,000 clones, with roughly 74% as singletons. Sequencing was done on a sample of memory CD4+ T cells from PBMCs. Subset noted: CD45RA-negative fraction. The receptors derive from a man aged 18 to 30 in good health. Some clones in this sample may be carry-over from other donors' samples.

The CDR3 loop reads CASSQVAGNLYGYTF. DNA for the CDR3: TGCGCCAGCAGCCAAGTCGCCGGAAACCTCTATGGCTACACCTTC. The J gene is TRBJ1-2, the V gene TRBV4-1; D gene ambiguous. CDR1 is MGHRA, CDR2 YSYEKL, per germline. The CDR3 is made up of 15 amino acids. Trimming stripped 1 base from V and 4 bases from J, with 13 bases between.

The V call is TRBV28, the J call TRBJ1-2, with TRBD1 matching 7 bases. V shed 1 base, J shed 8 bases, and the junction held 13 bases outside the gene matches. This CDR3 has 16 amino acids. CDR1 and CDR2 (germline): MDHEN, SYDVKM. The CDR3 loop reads CASSLLSGDRVSGYTF. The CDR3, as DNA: TGTGCCAGCAGTTTATTATCGGGCGACAGGGTGTCCGGCTACACCTTC.

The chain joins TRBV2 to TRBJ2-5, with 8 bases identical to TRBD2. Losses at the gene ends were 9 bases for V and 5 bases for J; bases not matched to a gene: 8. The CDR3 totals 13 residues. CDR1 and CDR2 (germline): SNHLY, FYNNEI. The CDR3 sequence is CASAGLAGETQYF. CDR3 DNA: TGTGCCAGTGCAGGACTAGCCGGGGAGACCCAGTACTTC.

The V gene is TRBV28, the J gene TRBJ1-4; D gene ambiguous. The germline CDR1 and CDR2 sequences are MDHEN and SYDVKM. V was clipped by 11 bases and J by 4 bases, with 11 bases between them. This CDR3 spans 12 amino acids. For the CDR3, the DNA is TGTGCCTGCTTAGCCCTTAATGAAAAACTGTTTTTT. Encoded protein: CACLALNEKLFF.

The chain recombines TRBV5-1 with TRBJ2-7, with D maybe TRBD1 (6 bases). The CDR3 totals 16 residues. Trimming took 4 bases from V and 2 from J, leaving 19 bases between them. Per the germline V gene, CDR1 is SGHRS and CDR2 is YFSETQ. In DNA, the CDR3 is TGCGCCAGCAGCACCGGCCCGACAGGTATCGCCTACGAGCAGTACTTC. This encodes CASSTGPTGIAYEQYF.

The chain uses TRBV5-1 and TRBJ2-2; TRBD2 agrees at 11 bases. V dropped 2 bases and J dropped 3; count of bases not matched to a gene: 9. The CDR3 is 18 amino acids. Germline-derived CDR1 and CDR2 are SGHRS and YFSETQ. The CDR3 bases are TGCGCCAGCAGCTTAGCCCTCCTAGCGGGAGGCCACACCGGGGAGCTGTTTTTT. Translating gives CASSLALLAGGHTGELFF.

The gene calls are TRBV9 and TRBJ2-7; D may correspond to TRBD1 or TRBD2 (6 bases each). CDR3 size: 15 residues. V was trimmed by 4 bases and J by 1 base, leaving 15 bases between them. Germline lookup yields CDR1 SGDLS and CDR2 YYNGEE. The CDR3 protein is CASSLEGGPSYEQYF. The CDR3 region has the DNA TGTGCCAGCAGCCTAGAGGGGGGACCATCCTACGAGCAGTACTTC.

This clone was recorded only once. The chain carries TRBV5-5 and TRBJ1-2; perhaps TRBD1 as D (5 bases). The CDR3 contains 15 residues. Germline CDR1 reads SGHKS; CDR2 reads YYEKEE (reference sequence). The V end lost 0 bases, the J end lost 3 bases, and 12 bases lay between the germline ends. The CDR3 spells CASSLVGRDDYGYTF. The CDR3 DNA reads TGTGCCAGCAGCTTGGTAGGTCGGGACGACTATGGCTACACCTTC.

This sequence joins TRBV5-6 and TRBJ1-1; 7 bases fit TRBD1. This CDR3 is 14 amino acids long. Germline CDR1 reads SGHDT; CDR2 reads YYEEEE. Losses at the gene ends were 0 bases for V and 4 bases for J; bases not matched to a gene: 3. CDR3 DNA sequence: TGTGCCAGCAGCTTGGGGCCAGGGGGCACTGAAGCTTTCTTT. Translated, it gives CASSLGPGGTEAFF.

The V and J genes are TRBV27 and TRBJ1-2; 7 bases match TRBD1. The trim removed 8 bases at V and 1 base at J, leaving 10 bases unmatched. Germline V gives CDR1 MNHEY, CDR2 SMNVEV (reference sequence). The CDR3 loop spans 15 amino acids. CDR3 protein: CASQPSHRGNYGYTF. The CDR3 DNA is TGTGCCAGCCAGCCCTCCCACAGGGGTAACTATGGCTACACCTTC.

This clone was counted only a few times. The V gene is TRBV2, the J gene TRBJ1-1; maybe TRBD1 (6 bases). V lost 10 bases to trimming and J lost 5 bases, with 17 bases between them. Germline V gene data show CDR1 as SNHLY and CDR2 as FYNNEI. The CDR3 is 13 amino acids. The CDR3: CAISSTGRTEAFF. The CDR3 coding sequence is TGTGCCATTTCGAGCACAGGGCGGACTGAAGCTTTCTTT.

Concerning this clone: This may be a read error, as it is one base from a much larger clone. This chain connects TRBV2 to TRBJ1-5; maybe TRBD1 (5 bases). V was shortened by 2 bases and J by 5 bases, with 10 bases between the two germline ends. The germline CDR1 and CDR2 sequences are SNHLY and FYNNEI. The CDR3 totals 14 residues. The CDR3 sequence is CASSELDNDQPQHF. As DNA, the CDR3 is TGTGCCAGCAGTGAATTGGACAACGATCAGCCCCAGCATTTT.

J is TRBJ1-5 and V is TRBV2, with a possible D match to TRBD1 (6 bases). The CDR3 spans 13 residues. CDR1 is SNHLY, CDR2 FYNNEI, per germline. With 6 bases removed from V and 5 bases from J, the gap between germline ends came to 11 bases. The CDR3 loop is CASSMHRDQPQHF. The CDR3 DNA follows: TGTGCCAGCAGCATGCACAGGGATCAGCCCCAGCATTTT.

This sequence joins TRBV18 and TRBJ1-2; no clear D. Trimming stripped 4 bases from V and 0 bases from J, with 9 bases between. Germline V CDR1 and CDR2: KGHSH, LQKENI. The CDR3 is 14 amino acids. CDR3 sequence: CASSLIEANYGYTF. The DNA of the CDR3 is TGTGCCAGCTCACTAATTGAGGCTAACTATGGCTACACCTTC.

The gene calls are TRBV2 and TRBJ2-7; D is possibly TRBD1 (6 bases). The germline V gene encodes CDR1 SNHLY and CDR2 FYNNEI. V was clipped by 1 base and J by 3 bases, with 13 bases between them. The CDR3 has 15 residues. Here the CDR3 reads CASSEGSGVVYEQYF. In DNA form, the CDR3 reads TGTGCCAGCAGTGAAGGTTCAGGGGTGGTCTACGAGCAGTACTTC.

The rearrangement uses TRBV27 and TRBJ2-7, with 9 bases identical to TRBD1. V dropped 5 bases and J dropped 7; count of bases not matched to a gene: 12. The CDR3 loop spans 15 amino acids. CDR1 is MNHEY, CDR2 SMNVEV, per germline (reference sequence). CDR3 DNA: TGTGCCAGCAGTACCCGGGACAGGGTAAGTGATGAGCAGTACTTC. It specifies CASSTRDRVSDEQYF.

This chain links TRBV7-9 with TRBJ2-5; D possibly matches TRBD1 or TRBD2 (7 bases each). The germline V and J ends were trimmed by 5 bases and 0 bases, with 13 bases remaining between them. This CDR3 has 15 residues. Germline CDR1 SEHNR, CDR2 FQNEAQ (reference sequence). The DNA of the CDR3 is TGTGCCAGCAGCCGGGGGGACAGCTACCAAGAGACCCAGTACTTC. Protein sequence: CASSRGDSYQETQYF.

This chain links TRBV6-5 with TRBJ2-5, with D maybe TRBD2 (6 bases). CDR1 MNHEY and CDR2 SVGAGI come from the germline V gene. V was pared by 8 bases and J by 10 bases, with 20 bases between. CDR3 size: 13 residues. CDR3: CASGQAGTSGQYF. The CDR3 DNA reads TGTGCCAGCGGGCAAGCGGGTACCTCCGGCCAGTACTTC.

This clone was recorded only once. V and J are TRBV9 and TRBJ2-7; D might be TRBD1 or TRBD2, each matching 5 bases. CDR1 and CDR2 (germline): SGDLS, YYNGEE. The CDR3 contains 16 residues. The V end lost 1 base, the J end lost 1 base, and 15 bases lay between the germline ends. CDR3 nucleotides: TGTGCCAGCAGCGTATCCCCCGGGACGGTTTCCTACGAGCAGTACTTC. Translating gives CASSVSPGTVSYEQYF.

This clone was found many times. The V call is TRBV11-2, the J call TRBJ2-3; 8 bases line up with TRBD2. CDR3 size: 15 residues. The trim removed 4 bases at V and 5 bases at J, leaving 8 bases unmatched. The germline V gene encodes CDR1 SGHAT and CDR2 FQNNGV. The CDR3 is CASSSRGGAGDTQYF. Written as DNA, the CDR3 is TGTGCCAGCAGCTCCCGGGGGGGGGCCGGAGATACGCAGTATTTT.

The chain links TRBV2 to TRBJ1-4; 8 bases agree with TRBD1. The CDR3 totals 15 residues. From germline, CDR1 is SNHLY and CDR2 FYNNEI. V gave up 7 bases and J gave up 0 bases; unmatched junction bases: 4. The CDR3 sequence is CASTSQGATNEKLFF. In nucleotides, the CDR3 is TGTGCCAGCACCTCACAGGGGGCAACTAATGAAAAACTGTTTTTT.

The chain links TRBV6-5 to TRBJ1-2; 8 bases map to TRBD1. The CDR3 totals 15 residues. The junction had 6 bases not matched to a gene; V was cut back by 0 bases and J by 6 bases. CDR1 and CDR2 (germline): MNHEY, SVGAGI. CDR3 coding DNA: TGTGCCAGCAGTTACTCTGGCAGGGGGCGGGATGGCTACACCTTC. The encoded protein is CASSYSGRGRDGYTF.

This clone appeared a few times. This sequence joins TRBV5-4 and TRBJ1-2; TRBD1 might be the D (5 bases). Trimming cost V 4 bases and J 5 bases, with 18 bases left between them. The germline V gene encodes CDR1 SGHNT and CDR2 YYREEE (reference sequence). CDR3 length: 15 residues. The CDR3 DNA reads TGTGCCAGCAGCCCAAGCGCTGGGGCCGGGTATGGCTACACCTTC. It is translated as CASSPSAGAGYGYTF.

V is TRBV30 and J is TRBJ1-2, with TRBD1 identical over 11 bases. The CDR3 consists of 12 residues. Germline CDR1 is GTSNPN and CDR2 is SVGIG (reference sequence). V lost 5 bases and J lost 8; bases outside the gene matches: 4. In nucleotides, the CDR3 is TGTGCCTGGGCGGGACAGGGGGGCGGCTACACCTTC. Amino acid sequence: CAWAGQGGGYTF.

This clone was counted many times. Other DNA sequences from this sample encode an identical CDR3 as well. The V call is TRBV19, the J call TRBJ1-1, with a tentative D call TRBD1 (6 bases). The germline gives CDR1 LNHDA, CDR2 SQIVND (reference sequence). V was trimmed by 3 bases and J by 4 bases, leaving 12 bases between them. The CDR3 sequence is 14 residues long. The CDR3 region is CASSMGALGTEAFF. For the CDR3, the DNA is TGTGCCAGTAGTATGGGGGCGCTGGGCACTGAAGCTTTCTTT.

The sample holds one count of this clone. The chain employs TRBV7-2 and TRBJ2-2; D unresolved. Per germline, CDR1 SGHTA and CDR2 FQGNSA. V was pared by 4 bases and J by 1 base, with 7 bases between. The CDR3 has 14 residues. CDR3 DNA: TGTGCCAGCAGCTCTTGGGGGAACACCGGGGAGCTGTTTTTT. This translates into CASSSWGNTGELFF. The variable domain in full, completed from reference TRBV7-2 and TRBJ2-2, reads GAGVSQSPSNKVTEKGKDVELRCDPISGHTALYWYRQSLGQGLEFLIYFQGNSAPDKSGLPSDRFSAERTGGSVSTLTIQRTQQEDSAVYLCASSSWGNTGELFFGEGSRLTVL.

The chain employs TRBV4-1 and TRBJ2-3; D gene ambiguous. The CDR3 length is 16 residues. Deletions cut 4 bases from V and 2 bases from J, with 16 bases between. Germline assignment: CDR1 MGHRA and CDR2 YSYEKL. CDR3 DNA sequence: TGCGCCAGCAGCCGTTTTACAGTCGGAAACACAGATACGCAGTATTTT. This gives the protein CASSRFTVGNTDTQYF.